Described below is a single TCR beta chain sequence and its context. Antigen specificity is unknown. Researchers made TCR cDNA using 5'RACE template switching, and this step added a universal primer site and UMIs. TCRdb passed the 5' RACE reads through MiXCR, listing each CDR3 protein once. The sample has about 340,000 distinct CDR3 sequences, under 15% seen once; the top ten hold roughly 3.1%. This entry comes from a study of T cells after yellow fever vaccination. V was shortened by 1 base and J by 13 bases, with 4 bases between the two germline ends. The CDR3 consists of 10 residues. Study-level points and caveats: Clonotypes found in both CD4 and CD8 compartments made up a small share. Repertoires sorted by FACS could include abundant clonotypes that are contaminants from the bulk population. Most clones from primary vaccination were detected again post-booster (just over 95% CD4, 88% CD8).

The TCR originated in a man aged 18 to 35 who received the YFV17D yellow fever vaccine. The genes are TRBV12-3 or TRBV12-4 and TRBJ2-2; no firm D call. Sequencing was performed on CD4+ T cells sorted from PBMCs, taken 15 days after the yellow fever booster vaccination. In DNA form, the CDR3 reads TGTGCCAGCAGTTTAGTAGGGCTGTTTTTT. Protein sequence: CASSLVGLFF.